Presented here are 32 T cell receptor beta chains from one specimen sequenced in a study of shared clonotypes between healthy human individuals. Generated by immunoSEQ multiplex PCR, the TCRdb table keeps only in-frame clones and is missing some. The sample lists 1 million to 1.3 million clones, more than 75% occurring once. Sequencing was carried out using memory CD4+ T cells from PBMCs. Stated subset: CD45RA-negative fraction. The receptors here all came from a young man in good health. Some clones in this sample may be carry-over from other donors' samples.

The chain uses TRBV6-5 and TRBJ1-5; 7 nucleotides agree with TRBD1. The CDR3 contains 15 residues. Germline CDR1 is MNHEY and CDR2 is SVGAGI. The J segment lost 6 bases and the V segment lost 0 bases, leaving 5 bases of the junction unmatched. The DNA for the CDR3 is TGTGCCAGCAGTTACTCGACAGGGTCCGGTCAGCCCCAGCATTTT. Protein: CASSYSTGSGQPQHF.

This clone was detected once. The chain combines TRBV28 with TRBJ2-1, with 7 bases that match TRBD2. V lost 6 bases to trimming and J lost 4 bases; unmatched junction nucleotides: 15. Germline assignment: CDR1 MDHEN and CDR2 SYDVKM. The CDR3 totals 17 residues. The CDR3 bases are TGTGCCAGCAGCTCCCGGGGGAGGGGCACGGGGTACAATGAGCAGTTCTTC. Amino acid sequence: CASSSRGRGTGYNEQFF.

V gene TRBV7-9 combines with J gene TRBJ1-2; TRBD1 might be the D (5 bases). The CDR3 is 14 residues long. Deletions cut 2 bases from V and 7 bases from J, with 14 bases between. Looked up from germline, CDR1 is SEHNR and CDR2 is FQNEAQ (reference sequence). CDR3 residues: CASSLIGPGIGYTF. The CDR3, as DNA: TGTGCCAGCAGCTTAATCGGGCCAGGGATTGGCTACACCTTC.

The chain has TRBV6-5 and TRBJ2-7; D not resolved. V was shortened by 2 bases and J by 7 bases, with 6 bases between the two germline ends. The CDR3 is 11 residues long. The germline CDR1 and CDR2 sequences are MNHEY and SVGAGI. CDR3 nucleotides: TGTGCCAGCAGTTACCGACTTGAGCAGTACTTC. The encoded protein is CASSYRLEQYF.

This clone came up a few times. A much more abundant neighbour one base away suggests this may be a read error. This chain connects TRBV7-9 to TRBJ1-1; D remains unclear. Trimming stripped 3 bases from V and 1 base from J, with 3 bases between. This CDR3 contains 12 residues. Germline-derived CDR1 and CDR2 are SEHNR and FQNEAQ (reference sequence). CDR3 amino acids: CASSFRNTEAFF. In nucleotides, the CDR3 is TGTGCCAGCAGCTTCAGGAACACTGAAGCTTTCTTT.

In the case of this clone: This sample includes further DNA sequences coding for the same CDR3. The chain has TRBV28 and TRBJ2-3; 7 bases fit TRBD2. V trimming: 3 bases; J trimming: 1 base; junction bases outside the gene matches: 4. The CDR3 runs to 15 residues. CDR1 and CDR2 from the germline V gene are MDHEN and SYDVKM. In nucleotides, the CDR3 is TGTGCCAGCAGTTTCCTGGCGGGGGGCACAGATACGCAGTATTTT. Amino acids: CASSFLAGGTDTQYF.

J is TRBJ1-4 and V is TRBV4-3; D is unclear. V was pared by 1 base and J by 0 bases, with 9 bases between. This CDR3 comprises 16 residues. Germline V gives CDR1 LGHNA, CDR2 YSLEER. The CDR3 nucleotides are TGCGCCAGCAGCCAAGCCGCGGCAGCAACTAATGAAAAACTGTTTTTT. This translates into CASSQAAAATNEKLFF.

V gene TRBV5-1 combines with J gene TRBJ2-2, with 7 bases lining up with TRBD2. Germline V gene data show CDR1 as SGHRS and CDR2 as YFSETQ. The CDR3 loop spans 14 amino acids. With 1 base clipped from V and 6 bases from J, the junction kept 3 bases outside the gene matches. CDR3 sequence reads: CASSLPSGAGELFF. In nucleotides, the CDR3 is TGCGCCAGCAGCTTGCCTAGCGGAGCCGGGGAGCTGTTTTTT.

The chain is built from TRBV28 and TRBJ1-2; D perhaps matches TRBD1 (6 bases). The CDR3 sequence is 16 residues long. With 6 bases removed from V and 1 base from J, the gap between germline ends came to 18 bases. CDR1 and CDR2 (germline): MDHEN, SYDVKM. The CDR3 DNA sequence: TGTGCCAGCAGCCAAGGGGGTGGTGGGGTTAACTATGGCTACACCTTC. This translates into CASSQGGGGVNYGYTF.

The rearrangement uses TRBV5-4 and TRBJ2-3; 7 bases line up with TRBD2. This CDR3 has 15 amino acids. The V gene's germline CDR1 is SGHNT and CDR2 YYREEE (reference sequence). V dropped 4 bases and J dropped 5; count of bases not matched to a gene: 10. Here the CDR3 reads CASSLRRESIDTQYF. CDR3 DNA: TGTGCCAGCAGCCTCCGGCGGGAGTCAATAGATACGCAGTATTTT.

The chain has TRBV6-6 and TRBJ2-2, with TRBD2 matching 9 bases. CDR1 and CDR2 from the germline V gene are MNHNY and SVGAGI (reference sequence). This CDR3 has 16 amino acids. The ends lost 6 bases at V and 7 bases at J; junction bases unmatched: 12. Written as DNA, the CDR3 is TGTGCCAGCAGCTCTCGGGGTAGCGGGAGAGACGGGGAGCTGTTTTTT. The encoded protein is CASSSRGSGRDGELFF.

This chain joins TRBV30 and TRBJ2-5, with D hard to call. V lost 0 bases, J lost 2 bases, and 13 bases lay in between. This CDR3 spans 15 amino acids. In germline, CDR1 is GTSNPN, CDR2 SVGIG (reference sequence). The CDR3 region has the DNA TGTGCCTGGAGTGTAGGTCTAACCCGTCAAGAGACCCAGTACTTC. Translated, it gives CAWSVGLTRQETQYF.

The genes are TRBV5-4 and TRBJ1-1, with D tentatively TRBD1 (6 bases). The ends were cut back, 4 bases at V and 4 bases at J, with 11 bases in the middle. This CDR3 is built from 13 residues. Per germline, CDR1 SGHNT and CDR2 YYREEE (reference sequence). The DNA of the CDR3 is TGTGCCAGCAGCCAAGACAGGCGCACTGAAGCTTTCTTT. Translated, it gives CASSQDRRTEAFF.

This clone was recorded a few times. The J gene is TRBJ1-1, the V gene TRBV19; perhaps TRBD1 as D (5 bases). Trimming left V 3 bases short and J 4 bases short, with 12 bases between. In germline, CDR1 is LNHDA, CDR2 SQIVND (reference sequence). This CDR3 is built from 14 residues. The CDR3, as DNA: TGTGCCAGTAGTATCTGGGGGGGGAGCACTGAAGCTTTCTTT. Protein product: CASSIWGGSTEAFF.

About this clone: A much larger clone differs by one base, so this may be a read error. DNA of the CDR3: TGTGCCAGCAGTTCCCCGGGCAGGGGCCACGAGCAGTACTTC. Translating it yields CASSSPGRGHEQYF. J is TRBJ2-7 and V is TRBV27; tentatively, D is TRBD1 (6 bases). The CDR3 runs 14 residues. Germline V gives CDR1 MNHEY, CDR2 SMNVEV (reference sequence). V lost 4 bases and J lost 5, with 15 bases in between.

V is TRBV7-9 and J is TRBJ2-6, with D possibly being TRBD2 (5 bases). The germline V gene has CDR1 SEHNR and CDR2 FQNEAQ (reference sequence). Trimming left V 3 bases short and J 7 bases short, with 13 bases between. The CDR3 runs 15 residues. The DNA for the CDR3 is TGTGCCAGCAGCTTGGGTTCACTAGGAGCCAACGTCCTGACTTTC. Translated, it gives CASSLGSLGANVLTF.

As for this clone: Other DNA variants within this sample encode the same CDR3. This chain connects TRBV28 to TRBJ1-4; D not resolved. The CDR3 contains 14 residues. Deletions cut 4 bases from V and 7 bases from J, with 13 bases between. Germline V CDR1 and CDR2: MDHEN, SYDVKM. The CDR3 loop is CASSSDGGGEKLFF. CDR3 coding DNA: TGTGCCAGCAGTTCGGACGGAGGCGGTGAAAAACTGTTTTTT.

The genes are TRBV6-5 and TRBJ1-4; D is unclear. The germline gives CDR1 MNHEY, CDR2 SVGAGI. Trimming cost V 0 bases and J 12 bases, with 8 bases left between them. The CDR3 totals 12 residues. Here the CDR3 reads CASSYSSGQLFF. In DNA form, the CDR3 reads TGTGCCAGCAGTTACTCCAGTGGCCAACTGTTTTTT.

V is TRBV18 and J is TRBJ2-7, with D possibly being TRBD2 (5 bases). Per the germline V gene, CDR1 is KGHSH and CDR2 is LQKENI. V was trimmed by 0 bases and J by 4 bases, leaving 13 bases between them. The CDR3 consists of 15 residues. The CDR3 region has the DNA TGTGCCAGCTCACCACCCGGGTTCGGGAATTACGAGCAGTACTTC. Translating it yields CASSPPGFGNYEQYF.

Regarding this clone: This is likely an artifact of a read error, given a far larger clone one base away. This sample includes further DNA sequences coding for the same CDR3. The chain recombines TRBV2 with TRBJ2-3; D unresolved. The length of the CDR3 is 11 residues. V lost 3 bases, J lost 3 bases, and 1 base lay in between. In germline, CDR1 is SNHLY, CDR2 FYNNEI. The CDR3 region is CASSETDTQYF. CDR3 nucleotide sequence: TGTGCCAGCAGTGAGACAGATACGCAGTATTTT.

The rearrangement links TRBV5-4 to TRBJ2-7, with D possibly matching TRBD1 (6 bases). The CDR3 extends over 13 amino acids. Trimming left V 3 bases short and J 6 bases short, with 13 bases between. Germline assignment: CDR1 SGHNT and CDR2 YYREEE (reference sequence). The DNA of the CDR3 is TGTGCCAGCAGCTACCAACAGGGTCTCGAGCAGTACTTC. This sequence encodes CASSYQQGLEQYF. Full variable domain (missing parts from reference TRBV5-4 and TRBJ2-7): ETGVTQSPTHLIKTRGQQVTLRCSSQSGHNTVSWYQQALGQGPQFIFQYYREEENGRGNFPPRFSGLQFPNYSSELNVNALELDDSALYLCASSYQQGLEQYFGPGTRLTVT.

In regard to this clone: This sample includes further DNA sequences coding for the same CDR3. DNA for the CDR3: TGTGCCAGCAGCTTAGTAGGCTCGTCCTACGAGCAGTACTTC. This encodes CASSLVGSSYEQYF. This sequence joins TRBV7-2 and TRBJ2-7, with D unresolved. Trimming left V 1 base short and J 1 base short, with 8 bases between. The V gene's germline CDR1 is SGHTA and CDR2 FQGNSA. This CDR3 spans 14 amino acids.

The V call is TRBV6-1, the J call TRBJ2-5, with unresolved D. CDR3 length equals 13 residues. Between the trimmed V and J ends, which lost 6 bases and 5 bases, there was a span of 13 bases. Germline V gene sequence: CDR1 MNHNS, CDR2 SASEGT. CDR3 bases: TGTGCCAGCAGCATAGCTATGCGGGAGACCCAGTACTTC. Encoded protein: CASSIAMRETQYF.

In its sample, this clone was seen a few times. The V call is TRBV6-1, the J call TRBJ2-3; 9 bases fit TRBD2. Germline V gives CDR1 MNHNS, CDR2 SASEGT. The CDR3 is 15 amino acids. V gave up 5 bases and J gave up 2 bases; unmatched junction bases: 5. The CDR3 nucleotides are TGTGCCAGCAGTTCTAGCGGGGCCGTCACAGATACGCAGTATTTT. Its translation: CASSSSGAVTDTQYF.

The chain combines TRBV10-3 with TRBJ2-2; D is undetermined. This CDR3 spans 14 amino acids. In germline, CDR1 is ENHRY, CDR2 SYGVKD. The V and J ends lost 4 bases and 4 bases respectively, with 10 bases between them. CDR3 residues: CAISGEAATGELFF. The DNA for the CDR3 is TGTGCCATCAGTGGCGAAGCCGCCACCGGGGAGCTGTTTTTT.

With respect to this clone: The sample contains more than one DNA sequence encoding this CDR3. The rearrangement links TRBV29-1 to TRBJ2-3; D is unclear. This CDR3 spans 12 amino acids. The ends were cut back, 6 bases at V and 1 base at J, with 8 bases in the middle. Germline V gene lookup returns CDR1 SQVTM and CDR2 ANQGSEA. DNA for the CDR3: TGCAGCGTAATGGACGGCACAGATACGCAGTATTTT. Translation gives CSVMDGTDTQYF.

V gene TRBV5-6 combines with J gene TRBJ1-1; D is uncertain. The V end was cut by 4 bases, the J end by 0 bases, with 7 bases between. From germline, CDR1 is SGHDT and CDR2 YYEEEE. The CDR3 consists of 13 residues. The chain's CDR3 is CASSPTMNTEAFF. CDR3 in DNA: TGTGCCAGCAGCCCTACTATGAACACTGAAGCTTTCTTT.

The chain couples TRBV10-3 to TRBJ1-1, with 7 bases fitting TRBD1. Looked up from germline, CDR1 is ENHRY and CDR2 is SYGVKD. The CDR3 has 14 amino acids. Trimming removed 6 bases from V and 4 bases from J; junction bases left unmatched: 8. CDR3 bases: TGTGCCATCAGAACAGGGGCTGTGGCCACTGAAGCTTTCTTT. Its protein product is CAIRTGAVATEAFF.

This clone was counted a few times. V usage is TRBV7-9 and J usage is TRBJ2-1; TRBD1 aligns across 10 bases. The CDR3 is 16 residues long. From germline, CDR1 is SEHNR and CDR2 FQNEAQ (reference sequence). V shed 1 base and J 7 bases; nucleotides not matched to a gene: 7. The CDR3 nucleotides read TGTGCCAGCAGCTTAGGGGACAGGGGCCATGGGAATGAGCAGTTCTTC. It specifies CASSLGDRGHGNEQFF.

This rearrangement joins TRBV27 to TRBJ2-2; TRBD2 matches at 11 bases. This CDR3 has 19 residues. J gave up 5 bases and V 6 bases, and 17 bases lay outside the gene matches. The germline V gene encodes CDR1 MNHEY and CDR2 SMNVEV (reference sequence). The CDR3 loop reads CASRGTSGYHQTRTGELFF. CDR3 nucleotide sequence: TGTGCCAGCAGAGGGACTAGCGGCTACCACCAAACAAGGACCGGGGAGCTGTTTTTT.

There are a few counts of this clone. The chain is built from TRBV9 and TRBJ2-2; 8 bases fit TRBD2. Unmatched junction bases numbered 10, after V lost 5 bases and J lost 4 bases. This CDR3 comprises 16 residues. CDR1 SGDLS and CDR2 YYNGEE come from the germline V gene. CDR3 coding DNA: TGTGCCAGCAGTGCCCGGGAGGGAGCTTTCACCGGGGAGCTGTTTTTT. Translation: CASSAREGAFTGELFF.

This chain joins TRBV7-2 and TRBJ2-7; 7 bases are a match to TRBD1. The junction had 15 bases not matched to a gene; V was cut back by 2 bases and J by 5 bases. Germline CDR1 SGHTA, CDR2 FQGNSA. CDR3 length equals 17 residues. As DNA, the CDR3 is TGTGCCAGCAGCTTACAACCCAGACAGGGATGGAGTCACGAGCAGTACTTC. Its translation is CASSLQPRQGWSHEQYF.